Below, one TCR beta chain is given with its context. Its specificity is unknown. Study processing details: Owing to the provision of junction-only sequences devoid of quality scores by immunoSEQ, filtering differed. Clones were sequenced by immunoSEQ multiplex PCR, and TCRdb holds only the in-frame ones, with some missing. V and J calls and clone size follow that table, whereas D and trimming were derived from the DNA. Among 2 million to 2.5 million clones, nearly 97% were seen once, and the ten largest hold over 0.1%. Germline lookup yields CDR1 SGHDT and CDR2 YYEEEE. CDR3 length: 13 amino acids. V shed 0 bases and J shed 5 bases, with 8 bases lying between them. The data originate from a study of shared clonotypes between healthy human individuals. Study-level findings and limits: Non-shared clonotypes displayed generation probabilities falling below those of clonotypes present in all four donors. As a rule, naive subsets had a larger estimated richness than memory subsets.

The sequenced material came from naive CD4+ T cells sorted from blood. Regarding subset: CD45RA+ positively selected. V is TRBV5-6 and J is TRBJ2-5, with no clear D. The receptor's source is a man between 18 and 35 years old in good health. The DNA of the CDR3 is TGTGCCAGCAGCTTGGACCGGCTGGAGACCCAGTACTTC. Its translation: CASSLDRLETQYF.